This T cell receptor (beta chain) is drawn from a study of radiotherapy plus CTLA-4 blockade in lung cancer. Study-level findings and limits: Blood-borne expansion of tumor-derived TCR clones followed radiotherapy plus ipilimumab.

This clone has only a few counts. No antigen is known for it. This CDR3 is 15 amino acids long. V gave up 6 bases and J gave up 0 bases, with 11 bases separating them. The V gene's germline CDR1 is SGHTA and CDR2 FQGNSA. Measured with immunoSEQ multiplex PCR; TCRdb has only the in-frame clones, and not every one. Of 42,000 or so clones detected, 75% to 85% appear once; the ten largest clones hold around 22%. The material was peripheral blood, obtained from a patient treated with radiotherapy plus ipilimumab. The receptor was isolated from a human donor with non-small cell lung cancer that progressed on radiotherapy plus ipilimumab. The chain combines TRBV7-2 with TRBJ2-2, with D possibly TRBD1 on 6 matching bases. As DNA, the CDR3 is TGTGCCAGCAGTTGGGGGCGAGCGAACACCGGGGAGCTGTTTTTT. It specifies CASSWGRANTGELFF.